This TCR beta chain was sequenced in a study of blood T cell repertoires in COVID-19. Study summary: PBMCs, B-cell-depleted T cells, or T cells were the source of the cDNA or gDNA that made up the material.

In germline, CDR1 is MDHEN, CDR2 SYDVKM. Trimming took 5 bases from V and 3 from J; bases not matched to a gene: 7. The CDR3 spans 16 residues. As handled by the study authors: How many nucleated cells were present was estimated from reference gene primer amplification. Sequencing used immunoSEQ multiplex PCR; TCRdb keeps in-frame clones, though not all of them. D and trimming were read from the DNA, whereas the V and J calls and clone size are those reported in that table. Of 180,000 or so clones in the sample, approximately 90% were seen once. This clone was seen once. The source is a man aged 18 to 30 with acute or convalescent COVID-19. The chain has TRBV28 and TRBJ2-2; 9 nucleotides agree with TRBD1. The sequenced sample was peripheral blood. The CDR3 sequence is CASSPTGGGYTGELFF. The CDR3 coding sequence is TGTGCCAGCAGTCCAACAGGGGGCGGATACACCGGGGAGCTGTTTTTT.